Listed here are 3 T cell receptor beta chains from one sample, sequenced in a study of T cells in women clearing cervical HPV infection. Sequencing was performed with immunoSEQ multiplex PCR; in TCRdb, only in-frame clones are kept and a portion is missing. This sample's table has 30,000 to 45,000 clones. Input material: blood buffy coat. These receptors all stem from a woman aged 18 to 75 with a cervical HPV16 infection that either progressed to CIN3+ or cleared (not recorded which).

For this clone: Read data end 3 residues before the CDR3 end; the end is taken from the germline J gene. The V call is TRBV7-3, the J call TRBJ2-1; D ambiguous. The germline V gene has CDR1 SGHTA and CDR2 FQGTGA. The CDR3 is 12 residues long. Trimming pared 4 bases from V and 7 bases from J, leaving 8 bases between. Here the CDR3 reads CASSSSENEQFF. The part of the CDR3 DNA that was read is TGTGCCAGCAGCTCAAGCGAGAATGAG.

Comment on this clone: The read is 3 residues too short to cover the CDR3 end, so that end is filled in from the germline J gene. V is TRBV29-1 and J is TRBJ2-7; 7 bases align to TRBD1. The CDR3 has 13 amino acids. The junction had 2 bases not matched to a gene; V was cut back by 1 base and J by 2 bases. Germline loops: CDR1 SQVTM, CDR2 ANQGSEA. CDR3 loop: CSVEGQGTYEQYF. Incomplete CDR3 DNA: TGCAGCGTTGAAGGACAGGGAACCTACGAG.

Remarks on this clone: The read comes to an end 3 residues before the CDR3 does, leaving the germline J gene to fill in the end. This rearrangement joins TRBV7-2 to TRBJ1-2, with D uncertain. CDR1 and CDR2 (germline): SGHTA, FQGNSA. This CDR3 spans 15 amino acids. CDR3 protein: CASSPTSGRLDTYTF. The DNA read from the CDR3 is TGTGCCAGCAGCCCTACTAGCGGGAGGCTAGATACC.